What follows are 7 T cell receptor beta chains derived from one specimen sequenced in a study of T cell changes during pregnancy in multiple sclerosis. Method: immunoSEQ multiplex PCR; TCRdb's copy keeps in-frame clones and lacks some. The table has tens of thousands of clones, 85% to 95% seen once. The specimen was peripheral blood, collected in the third trimester of pregnancy. These TCRs come from a female donor in good health, enrolled as a control in a pregnancy study.

This chain links TRBV19 with TRBJ1-4; maybe TRBD1 (5 bases). The V gene's germline CDR1 is LNHDA and CDR2 SQIVND (reference sequence). Trimming took off 5 bases at V and 8 bases at J, with 15 bases between the two ends. CDR3 length: 14 residues. CDR3 sequence: CASSQPGRREKLFF. The CDR3 DNA reads TGTGCCAGTAGTCAACCAGGGCGGAGAGAAAAACTGTTTTTT.

The V gene is TRBV6-5, the J gene TRBJ2-5, with D possibly being TRBD2 (5 bases). Germline V gene sequence: CDR1 MNHEY, CDR2 SVGAGI. V lost 9 bases, J lost 4 bases, and 18 bases lay in between. This CDR3 spans 14 amino acids. The DNA for the CDR3 is TGTGCCAGTACTCGGTCCCTAGCCGCAGAGACCCAGTACTTC. Translation: CASTRSLAAETQYF.

This clone was observed once. The chain couples TRBV5-1 to TRBJ1-1; 10 nucleotides match TRBD1. Germline CDR1 and CDR2: SGHRS and YFSETQ. The length of the CDR3 is 13 residues. J was trimmed by 5 bases and V by 9 bases; bases with no gene match: 7. The CDR3 DNA sequence: TGCGCCACCTCGACAGGGGGCTTTACTGAAGCTTTCTTT. Its protein product is CATSTGGFTEAFF.

The V gene is TRBV5-6, the J gene TRBJ2-1; D is uncertain. CDR1 is SGHDT and CDR2 is YYEEEE in the germline V gene. V was pared by 0 bases and J by 5 bases, with 6 bases between. CDR3 size: 13 residues. The CDR3 DNA reads TGTGCCAGCAGCTTGGACAGCAACAATGAGCAGTTCTTC. Amino acid sequence: CASSLDSNNEQFF.

V is TRBV5-1 and J is TRBJ2-1; 16 bases agree with TRBD2. V shed 4 bases, J shed 3 bases, and the junction held 10 bases outside the gene matches. This CDR3 comprises 19 residues. Germline CDR1 reads SGHRS; CDR2 reads YFSETQ. The CDR3 is CASSGHPGLAGGLYNEQFF. The DNA of the CDR3 is TGCGCCAGCAGCGGGCACCCGGGACTAGCGGGGGGGCTCTACAATGAGCAGTTCTTC. The whole variable domain, remainder taken from reference TRBV5-1 and TRBJ2-1, is KAGVTQTPRYLIKTRGQQVTLSCSPISGHRSVSWYQQTPGQGLQFLFEYFSETQRNKGNFPGRFSGRQFSNSRSEMNVSTLELGDSALYLCASSGHPGLAGGLYNEQFFGPGTRLTVL.

The chain employs TRBV7-3 and TRBJ2-5; 12 nucleotides line up with TRBD2. Per germline, CDR1 SGHTA and CDR2 FQGTGA. V was pared by 5 bases and J by 5 bases, with 6 bases of the junction left unmatched. This CDR3 is built from 15 residues. The CDR3 nucleotides read TGTGCCAGCAGCACCGGACTAGCGGGACGGGAGACCCAGTACTTC. Its translation: CASSTGLAGRETQYF.

V usage is TRBV10-3 and J usage is TRBJ1-5, with TRBD1 matching over 8 bases. The V gene's germline CDR1 is ENHRY and CDR2 SYGVKD. Unmatched junction bases numbered 5, after V lost 6 bases and J lost 4 bases. The CDR3 covers 14 residues. CDR3 amino acids: CAIRGDRLNQPQHF. The CDR3 nucleotides read TGTGCCATCAGAGGGGACAGGCTAAATCAGCCCCAGCATTTT.